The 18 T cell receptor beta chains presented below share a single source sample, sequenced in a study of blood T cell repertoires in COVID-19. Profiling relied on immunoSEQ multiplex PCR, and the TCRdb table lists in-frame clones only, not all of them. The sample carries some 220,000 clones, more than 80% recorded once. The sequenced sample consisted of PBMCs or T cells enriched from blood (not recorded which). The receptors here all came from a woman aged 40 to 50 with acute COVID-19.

The CDR3 DNA sequence: TGTGCCAGCACCCTATACTATGGCTACACCTTC. Translating gives CASTLYYGYTF. The chain couples TRBV12-3 or TRBV12-4 to TRBJ1-2; D is uncertain. Between the trimmed V and J ends, which lost 7 bases and 3 bases, there was a span of 6 bases. The length of the CDR3 is 11 residues.

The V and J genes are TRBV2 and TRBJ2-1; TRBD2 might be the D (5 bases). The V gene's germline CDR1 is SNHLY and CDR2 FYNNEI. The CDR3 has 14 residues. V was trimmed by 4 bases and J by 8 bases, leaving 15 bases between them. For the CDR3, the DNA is TGTGCCAGCAGTGTTTCTAGAACTAGTGATGAGCAGTTCTTC. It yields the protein CASSVSRTSDEQFF.

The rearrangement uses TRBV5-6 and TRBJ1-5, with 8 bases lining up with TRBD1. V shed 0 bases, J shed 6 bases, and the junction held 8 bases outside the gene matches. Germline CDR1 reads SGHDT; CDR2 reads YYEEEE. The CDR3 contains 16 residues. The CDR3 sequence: CASSLGGRGPSQPQHF. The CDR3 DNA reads TGTGCCAGCAGCTTGGGAGGCAGGGGGCCTAGTCAGCCCCAGCATTTT.

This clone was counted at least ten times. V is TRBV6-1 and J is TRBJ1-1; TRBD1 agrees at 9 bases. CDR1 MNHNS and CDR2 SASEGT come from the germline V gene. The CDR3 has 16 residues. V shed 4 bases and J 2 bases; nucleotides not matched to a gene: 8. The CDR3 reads CASSAGFTGGNTEAFF. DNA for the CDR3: TGTGCCAGCAGTGCAGGCTTCACAGGGGGCAACACTGAAGCTTTCTTT.

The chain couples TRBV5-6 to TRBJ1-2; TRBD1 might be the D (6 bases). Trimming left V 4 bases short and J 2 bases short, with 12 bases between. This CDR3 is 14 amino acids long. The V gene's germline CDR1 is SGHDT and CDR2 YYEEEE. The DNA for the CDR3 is TGTGCCAGCAGCCGGGGGGGCAGGAACTATGGCTACACCTTC. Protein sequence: CASSRGGRNYGYTF.

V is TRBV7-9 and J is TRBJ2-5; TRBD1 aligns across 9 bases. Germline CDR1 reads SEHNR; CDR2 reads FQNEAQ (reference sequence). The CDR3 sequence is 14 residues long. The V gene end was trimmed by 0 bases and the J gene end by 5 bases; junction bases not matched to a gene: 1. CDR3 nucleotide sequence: TGTGCCAGCAGCTTAGCTACAGGGGGCGAGACCCAGTACTTC. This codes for CASSLATGGETQYF. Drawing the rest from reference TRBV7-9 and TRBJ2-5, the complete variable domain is DTGVSQNPRHKITKRGQNVTFRCDPISEHNRLYWYRQTLGQGPEFLTYFQNEAQLEKSRLLSDRFSAERPKGSFSTLEIQRTEQGDSAMYLCASSLATGGETQYFGPGTRLLVL.

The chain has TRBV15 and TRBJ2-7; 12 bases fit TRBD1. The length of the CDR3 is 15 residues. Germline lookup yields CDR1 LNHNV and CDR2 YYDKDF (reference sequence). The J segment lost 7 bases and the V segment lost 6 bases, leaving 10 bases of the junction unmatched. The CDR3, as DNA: TGTGCCACCAGTTCGACCGGGACAGGGGGCTTGGAGCAGTACTTC. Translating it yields CATSSTGTGGLEQYF.

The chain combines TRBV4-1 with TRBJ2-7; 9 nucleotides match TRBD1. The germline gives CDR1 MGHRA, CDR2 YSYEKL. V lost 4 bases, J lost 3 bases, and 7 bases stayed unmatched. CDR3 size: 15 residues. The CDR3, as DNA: TGCGCCAGCAGCCCGACAGGGGGTTTTATCTACGAGCAGTACTTC. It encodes CASSPTGGFIYEQYF.

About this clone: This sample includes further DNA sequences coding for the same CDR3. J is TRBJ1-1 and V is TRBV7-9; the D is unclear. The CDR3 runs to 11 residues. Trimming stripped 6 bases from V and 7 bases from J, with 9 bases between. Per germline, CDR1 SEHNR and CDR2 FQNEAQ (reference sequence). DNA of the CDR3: TGTGCCAGCAGTCCAGCGGGTGAAGCTTTCTTT. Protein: CASSPAGEAFF.

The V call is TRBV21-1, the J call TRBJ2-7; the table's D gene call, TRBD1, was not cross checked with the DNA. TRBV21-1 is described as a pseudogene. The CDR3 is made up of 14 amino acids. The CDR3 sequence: CASSTLGANYEQYV. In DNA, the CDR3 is TGTGCCAGCAGCACTCTTGGGGCCAATTACGAGCAGTACGTC.

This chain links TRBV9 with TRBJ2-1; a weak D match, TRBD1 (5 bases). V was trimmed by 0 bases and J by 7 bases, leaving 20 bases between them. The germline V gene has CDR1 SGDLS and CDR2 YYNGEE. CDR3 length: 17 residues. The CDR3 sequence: CASSVGGAWGIANEQFF. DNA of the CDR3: TGTGCCAGCAGCGTAGGTGGGGCCTGGGGTATTGCGAATGAGCAGTTCTTC.

DNA for the CDR3: TGTGCCAGCAGCCCGGGGGTTCTGACAAGTGAAGCTTTCTTT. Translating gives CASSPGVLTSEAFF. This chain links TRBV11-2 with TRBJ1-1, with a weak D call TRBD1 (5 bases). CDR3 length equals 14 residues. Per the germline V gene, CDR1 is SGHAT and CDR2 is FQNNGV. V dropped 5 bases and J dropped 7 bases, with 17 bases sitting between them.

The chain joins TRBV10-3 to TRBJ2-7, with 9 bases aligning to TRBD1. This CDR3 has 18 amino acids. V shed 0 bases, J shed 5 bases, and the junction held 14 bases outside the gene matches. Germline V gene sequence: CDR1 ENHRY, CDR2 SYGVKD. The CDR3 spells CAISESMTIRQGEDEQYF. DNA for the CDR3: TGTGCCATCAGTGAGTCGATGACAATTCGACAGGGGGAAGACGAGCAGTACTTC.

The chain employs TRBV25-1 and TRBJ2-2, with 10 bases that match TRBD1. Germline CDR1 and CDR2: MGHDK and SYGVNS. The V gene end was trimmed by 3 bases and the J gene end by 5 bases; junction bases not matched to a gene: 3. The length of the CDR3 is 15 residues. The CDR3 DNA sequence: TGTGCCAGCAGTGAGCGGACAGGGGGAACCGGGGAGCTGTTTTTT. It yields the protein CASSERTGGTGELFF.

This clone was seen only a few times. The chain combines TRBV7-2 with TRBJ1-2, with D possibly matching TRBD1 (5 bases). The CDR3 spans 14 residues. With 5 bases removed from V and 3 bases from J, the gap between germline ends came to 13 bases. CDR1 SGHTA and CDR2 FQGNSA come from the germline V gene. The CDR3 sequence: CASSVLGGHYGYTF. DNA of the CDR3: TGTGCCAGCAGCGTGCTGGGGGGTCACTATGGCTACACCTTC. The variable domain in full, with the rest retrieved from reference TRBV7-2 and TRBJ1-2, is GAGVSQSPSNKVTEKGKDVELRCDPISGHTALYWYRQSLGQGLEFLIYFQGNSAPDKSGLPSDRFSAERTGGSVSTLTIQRTQQEDSAVYLCASSVLGGHYGYTFGSGTRLTVV.

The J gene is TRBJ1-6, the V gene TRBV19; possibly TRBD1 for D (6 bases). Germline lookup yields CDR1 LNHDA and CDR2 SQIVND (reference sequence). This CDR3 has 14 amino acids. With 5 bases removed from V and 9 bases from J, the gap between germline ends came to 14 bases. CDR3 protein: CASSHRTDSSPLHF. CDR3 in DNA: TGTGCCAGTAGTCATAGGACAGACAGTTCACCCCTCCACTTT.

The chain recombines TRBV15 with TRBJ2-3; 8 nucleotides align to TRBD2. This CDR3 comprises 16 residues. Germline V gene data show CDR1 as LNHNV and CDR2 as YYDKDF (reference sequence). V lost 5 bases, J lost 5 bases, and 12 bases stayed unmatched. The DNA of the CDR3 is TGTGCCACCAGCCTGAGGAGGCGGGGGGCCGGAGATACGCAGTATTTT. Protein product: CATSLRRRGAGDTQYF.

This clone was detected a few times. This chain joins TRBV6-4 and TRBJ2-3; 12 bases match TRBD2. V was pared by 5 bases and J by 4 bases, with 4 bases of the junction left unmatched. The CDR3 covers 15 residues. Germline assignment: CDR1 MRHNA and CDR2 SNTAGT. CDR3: CASSPASGGADTQYF. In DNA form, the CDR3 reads TGTGCCAGCAGTCCAGCTAGCGGGGGGGCAGATACGCAGTATTTT.